The T cell receptor beta chain described here comes from a study of blood T cell repertoires in COVID-19. Study-wide background: Acute and convalescent COVID-19 samples came from the United States, Italy and Spain. PBMCs, B-cell-depleted T cells, or T cells provided the cDNA or gDNA that made up the material.

Enrollment of patients from Seattle took place during active infection, with longitudinal follow-up. This clone was counted once. The V gene's germline CDR1 is SEHNR and CDR2 FQNEAQ (reference sequence). V shed 5 bases, J shed 3 bases, and the junction held 7 bases outside the gene matches. This CDR3 region has 16 residues. The assay was immunoSEQ multiplex PCR, and TCRdb's table has in-frame clones only and misses some. The sample consists of roughly 190,000 clones, 81% of them appearing once. This TCR derives from a woman between 40 and 55 years old with COVID-19, enrolled during active disease. Specimen: peripheral blood. The gene calls are TRBV7-9 and TRBJ2-7; 13 bases are a match to TRBD2. CDR3 coding DNA: TGTGCCAGCAGCCCGGACGGACTAGCGGGAGTCTACGAGCAGTACTTC. It specifies CASSPDGLAGVYEQYF.